This T cell receptor beta chain was obtained from a study of neurological immune-mediated disorders. Each CDR3 protein is one row after TCRdb ran MiXCR on the 5' RACE reads. The table includes some 65,000 distinct CDR3 sequences, roughly 5.6% detected once. V dropped 5 bases and J dropped 4 bases, with 12 bases sitting between them. CDR3 length: 14 amino acids. Germline assignment: CDR1 LGHDT and CDR2 YNNKEL (reference sequence). Sequencing input: PBMCs. The clonotype originates from a woman under 40 with multiple sclerosis. The genes are TRBV3-1 and TRBJ1-5; maybe TRBD1 (5 bases). This chain's CDR3 is CASSWSGANQPQHF. The CDR3 nucleotides read TGTGCCAGCAGCTGGAGCGGGGCAAATCAGCCCCAGCATTTT.